This is a list of T cell receptor beta chains from one sample in a study of T cell repertoires in cytomegalovirus infection. TCRdb recomputed calls from the reads with MiXCR, one row per CDR3 protein. Of around 320,000 distinct CDR3 sequences listed, more than 9% are singletons. Input material: PBMCs. These receptors were taken from a human donor in good health (CMV status not recorded). Some clones in this sample may be carry-over from other donors' samples. Each CDR3 is given without its conserved first and last residue. Fields, in order: CDR3 length, V gene, J gene, clone size, CDR3 protein. Not every row has a clone size; where given, it reads once, few, many or a size class.

10,TRBV2,TRBJ2-1,many,ASSEAAGGQF
15,TRBV18,TRBJ1-5,many,ASSPPGGGLSNQPQH
11,TRBV7-2,TRBJ1-4,-,ASSLGDSEKLF
15,TRBV11-2,TRBJ2-3,-,ASSPLMTSGISDTQY
16,TRBV5-6,TRBJ1-6,many,ASSFRQGLSSYNSPLH
14,TRBV7-3,TRBJ2-3,-,ASSLSGQGASDTQY
13,TRBV11-2,TRBJ2-5,-,ASTEGGTNQETQY
12,TRBV7-2,TRBJ2-5,many,ASISDRLQETQY
13,TRBV12-3/TRBV12-4,TRBJ1-1,many,ASSPRTGRNTEAF
13,TRBV4-2,TRBJ2-1,once,ASSLKRISYNEQF
15,TRBV5-4,TRBJ2-5,few,ASSLDIPRGTQETQY
11,TRBV7-2,TRBJ1-2,many,ASSSGQGHGYT
11,TRBV20-1,TRBJ2-3,few,SAYWTSGDTQY
12,TRBV7-3,TRBJ2-3,many,ASSFRGTTDTQY
13,TRBV12-3/TRBV12-4,TRBJ1-5,many,ASSHRDRENQPQH
14,TRBV7-2,TRBJ2-6,many,ASSLKRSSGANVLT
12,TRBV5-3,TRBJ2-1,few,ASSNGQGRNEQF
12,TRBV12-3/TRBV12-4,TRBJ2-7,many,ASSSDSPMGEQY
12,TRBV12-3/TRBV12-4,TRBJ2-7,-,ASAAARPPYEQY
12,TRBV7-6,TRBJ2-1,-,ASGDRLLRNEQF
10,TRBV7-9,TRBJ1-1,few,ASSLRGDEAF
14,TRBV19,TRBJ2-4,few,ASSPDSYPAKNIQY
14,TRBV10-3,TRBJ2-3,many,AISESIAGRTDTQY
13,TRBV7-2,TRBJ1-5,many,ASSARGREDQPQH